A single sample gave rise to the 14 T cell receptor beta chains below, sequenced in a study of OX40 agonist ivuxolimab in advanced cancers. The assay was immunoSEQ multiplex PCR, and TCRdb's table has in-frame clones only and misses some. The sample carries 75,000 to 95,000 clones, around 90% recorded once. Sample: CD4+ or CD8+ T cells sorted from blood, taken in a trial of the OX40 agonist ivuxolimab. These receptor sequences come from an adult with an advanced solid tumor such as melanoma, head and neck, liver or kidney cancer.

This chain links TRBV6-6 with TRBJ1-1; D may be TRBD1 (5 bases). The ends were cut back, 2 bases at V and 5 bases at J, with 12 bases in the middle. There are 14 residues in the CDR3. CDR1 MNHNY and CDR2 SVGAGI come from the germline V gene (reference sequence). CDR3: CASSYVSGVTEAFF. CDR3 in DNA: TGTGCCAGCAGTTACGTGTCGGGGGTTACTGAAGCTTTCTTT.

The rearrangement uses TRBV29-1 and TRBJ1-5; tentatively, D is TRBD1 (5 bases). The V gene lost 7 bases and the J gene lost 11 bases, with 18 bases spanning the gap. Germline V gives CDR1 SQVTM, CDR2 ANQGSEA. The CDR3 loop spans 12 amino acids. CDR3 region: CSAQNPGEAQHF. CDR3 in DNA: TGCAGCGCACAAAACCCGGGGGAGGCCCAGCATTTT.

This clone was observed a single time. The gene calls are TRBV20-1 and TRBJ1-1; 7 bases fit TRBD1. There are 11 residues in the CDR3. V lost 5 bases and J lost 11; bases outside the gene matches: 8. Germline V lookup: CDR1 DFQATT, CDR2 SNEGSKA (reference sequence). In DNA, the CDR3 is TGCAGTGCTCGACAGGGAGGTTGGGCTTTCTTT. Residues: CSARQGGWAFF.

The rearrangement uses TRBV5-1 and TRBJ2-5; TRBD2 might be the D (6 bases). With 2 bases removed from V and 5 bases from J, the gap between germline ends came to 16 bases. The V gene's germline CDR1 is SGHRS and CDR2 YFSETQ. CDR3 size: 15 residues. CDR3 in DNA: TGCGCCAGCAGCTTAGGGACGGGAGTGAGGGAGACCCAGTACTTC. Translating gives CASSLGTGVRETQYF.

This chain joins TRBV19 and TRBJ2-3; 9 bases line up with TRBD2. This CDR3 comprises 18 residues. The junction had 10 bases not matched to a gene; V was cut back by 3 bases and J by 0 bases. The germline V gene encodes CDR1 LNHDA and CDR2 SQIVND (reference sequence). Here the CDR3 DNA reads TGTGCCAGTAGTATTCTACCTGGACTAGCGAGTAGCACAGATACGCAGTATTTT. It yields the protein CASSILPGLASSTDTQYF.

The V call is TRBV7-2, the J call TRBJ2-7, with D uncertain. The germline CDR1 and CDR2 sequences are SGHTA and FQGNSA. The V end was cut by 4 bases, the J end by 3 bases, with 4 bases between. There are 11 residues in the CDR3. CDR3 DNA sequence: TGTGCCAGCAGCTCAATCTACGAGCAGTACTTC. This codes for CASSSIYEQYF.

This chain joins TRBV28 and TRBJ1-2; D ambiguous. The CDR3 has 11 amino acids. Trimming left V 5 bases short and J 7 bases short, with 8 bases between. The germline gives CDR1 MDHEN, CDR2 SYDVKM. The CDR3 reads CASSTTRGYTF. The CDR3 DNA is TGTGCCAGCAGTACGACACGTGGCTACACCTTC.

This clone was counted once. The V gene is TRBV6-6, the J gene TRBJ2-6; D uncertain. V was clipped by 11 bases and J by 2 bases, with 10 bases between them. The CDR3 loop spans 13 amino acids. CDR1 and CDR2 from the germline V gene are MNHNY and SVGAGI (reference sequence). CDR3 region: CAARSPGANVLTF. The CDR3 nucleotides read TGTGCCGCGCGAAGTCCTGGGGCCAACGTCCTGACTTTC.

This rearrangement joins TRBV4-2 to TRBJ2-7, with 10 bases that match TRBD1. The germline gives CDR1 LGHNA, CDR2 YNFKEQ. V dropped 1 base and J dropped 3; count of bases not matched to a gene: 6. The CDR3 totals 16 residues. CDR3 sequence reads: CASSQAPGQGIYEQYF. The CDR3 DNA sequence: TGTGCCAGCAGCCAAGCTCCGGGACAGGGGATCTACGAGCAGTACTTC.

The V and J genes are TRBV30 and TRBJ2-7, with D possibly being TRBD2 (7 bases). The CDR3 extends over 11 amino acids. Germline lookup yields CDR1 GTSNPN and CDR2 SVGIG (reference sequence). V lost 8 bases, J lost 1 base, and 9 bases lay in between. The CDR3 nucleotides are TGTGCCAGGGGGGGGTCCTACGAGCAGTACTTC. Translated: CARGGSYEQYF. Full variable domain (rest looked up from reference TRBV30 and TRBJ2-7): SQTIHQWPATLVQPVGSPLSLECTVEGTSNPNLYWYRQAAGRGLQLLFYSVGIGQISSEVPQNLSASRPQDRQFILSSKKLLLSDSGFYLCARGGSYEQYFGPGTRLTVT.

This CDR3 reads CASSFQRAPVLTF. CDR3 DNA: TGTGCCAGCAGTTTCCAGCGGGCACCAGTCCTGACTTTC. The chain uses TRBV28 and TRBJ2-6; D might be TRBD2 (6 bases). Germline-derived CDR1 and CDR2 are MDHEN and SYDVKM. This CDR3 is 13 amino acids long. V was shortened by 3 bases and J by 13 bases, with 13 bases between the two germline ends.

The chain combines TRBV29-1 with TRBJ2-2, with 12 bases matching TRBD2. Per the germline V gene, CDR1 is SQVTM and CDR2 is ANQGSEA. With V trimmed by 5 bases and J by 6 bases, 7 bases remained unmatched. There are 15 residues in the CDR3. In DNA form, the CDR3 reads TGCAGCGTTAGGACTAGCGGGATGACGGCCGGGGAGCTGTTTTTT. It yields the protein CSVRTSGMTAGELFF.

The rearrangement uses TRBV28 and TRBJ1-1; weak D call: TRBD1 (6 bases). Germline CDR1 reads MDHEN; CDR2 reads SYDVKM. CDR3 length: 14 amino acids. The V end was cut by 6 bases, the J end by 3 bases, with 14 bases between. The CDR3 DNA reads as TGTGCCAGCAGCCGTAAAGACAGGTACACTGAAGCTTTCTTT. This translates into CASSRKDRYTEAFF.

Here the CDR3 DNA reads TGTGCCAGTGGGACTAGCGGTTACAATGAGCAGTTCTTC. This gives the protein CASGTSGYNEQFF. This chain joins TRBV18 and TRBJ2-1; 11 nucleotides agree with TRBD2. Germline V lookup: CDR1 KGHSH, CDR2 LQKENI. This CDR3 is 13 amino acids long. Unmatched junction bases numbered 2, after V lost 9 bases and J lost 4 bases.